The rows below give T cell receptor beta chains drawn from one sample of a study of early T cells in non-severe SARS-CoV-2 infection. In TCRdb, the 5' RACE reads were re-called with MiXCR into one record per CDR3 protein. The data show some 90,000 distinct CDR3 sequences, about 15% seen once. Sequenced input: whole blood. Receptors were obtained from an adult who was a healthcare worker with PCR-confirmed SARS-CoV-2 infection or an uninfected control (not recorded which). Each CDR3 is given with its conserved first and last residue.

j_gene	v_gene	len	CDR3aa
TRBJ2-2	TRBV19	13	CASSIGNAGELFF
TRBJ1-4	TRBV9	16	CASSSDRGLPNEKLFF
TRBJ2-1	TRBV3-1	12	CASSHQDRSLVF
TRBJ2-7	TRBV7-2	13	CASSPKANYEQYF
TRBJ2-6	TRBV12-3/TRBV12-4	14	CASSNRAGANVLTF
TRBJ2-7	TRBV28	16	CASSLIFVESSYEQYF
TRBJ2-1	TRBV11-3	18	CASSNARASHRGPGEQFF
TRBJ1-3	TRBV5-6	17	CASRPTKTGPSGNTIYF
TRBJ1-1	TRBV2	15	CASSLDRVWSTEAFF
TRBJ2-1	TRBV6-5	17	CASSLTASGRAYNEQFF
TRBJ1-1	TRBV7-8	13	CASSSVSGTEAFF
TRBJ2-1	TRBV18	15	CASSPPGQAYNEQFF
TRBJ2-1	TRBV7-2	14	CASSFPASSNEQFF
TRBJ2-5	TRBV13	13	CASSLGNQETQYF
TRBJ2-1	TRBV12-3/TRBV12-4	14	CASRMGEGGNEQFF
TRBJ2-7	TRBV4-1	16	CASSHPPGQGRYEQYF
TRBJ2-2	TRBV10-2	18	CASRLGLAASSNTGELFF
TRBJ1-5	TRBV19	14	CASSIPGTNQPQHF
TRBJ2-4	TRBV25-1	14	CASSDGVAKNIQYF
TRBJ2-7	TRBV4-1	15	CASSQEPGTSYEQYF
TRBJ1-2	TRBV7-9	14	CASSRGGQLYGYTF
TRBJ2-3	TRBV11-2	15	CASSLVLSFTDTQYF
TRBJ2-3	TRBV20-1	15	CSAINFAGVTDTQYF
TRBJ1-1	TRBV29-1	12	CSVPQGNTEAFF
TRBJ1-5	TRBV11-2	13	CASSQDRGQPQHF
TRBJ2-2	TRBV4-1	16	CASTTPDRANTGELFF
TRBJ2-3	TRBV6-1	13	CASSVLAGDTQYF
TRBJ2-7	TRBV28	15	CASTPSGTLSYEQYF
TRBJ2-7	TRBV5-1	13	CASRLAEAYEQYF
TRBJ2-2	TRBV11-3	12	CASSRWGGELFF
TRBJ1-3	TRBV9	15	CASSPGQISGNTIYF
TRBJ2-1	TRBV12-3/TRBV12-4	12	CASTTNDNEQFF
TRBJ2-1	TRBV28	15	CATRAPGAGRNEQFF
TRBJ2-1	TRBV29-1	15	CSVVPLAFSYNEQFF
TRBJ2-1	TRBV5-1	14	CASSLVSANNEQFF
TRBJ2-2	TRBV5-1	14	CASSLDRGTGELFF
TRBJ2-7	TRBV5-1	20	CASSCRRSGSSGPNSYEQYF
TRBJ2-7	TRBV3-1	15	CASSQQVWEQSEQYF
TRBJ2-5	TRBV3-1	16	CASSGLAQNVERTQYF
TRBJ2-1	TRBV7-2	14	CASSNRRSYNEQFF
TRBJ2-1	TRBV20-1	16	CSASLPLAGRTREQFF
TRBJ2-1	TRBV5-6	18	CASSPGLAGGRSYNEQFF
TRBJ2-5	TRBV7-9	19	CASSSLKFSGPRRGETQYF
TRBJ2-1	TRBV2	15	CASPKPRVDGEAQFF
TRBJ1-2	TRBV5-1	13	CASSLYRSSGYTF
TRBJ1-5	TRBV28	13	CASSLNVRQPQHF
TRBJ1-5	TRBV28	14	CASSLRGWDQPQHF
TRBJ2-7	TRBV7-2	15	CASSLTSGRIYEQYF
TRBJ2-5	TRBV5-8	17	CASSQGLAGGAGETQYF
TRBJ1-2	TRBV2	15	CASSEAGTGNYGYTF
TRBJ2-3	TRBV7-3	15	CASSRLAAPTDTQYF
TRBJ2-7	TRBV28	13	CASRRGLPYEQYF